This T cell receptor beta chain appears in the sequencing data of a study of T cell responses to AZD1222 COVID-19 vaccine. The method was immunoSEQ multiplex PCR; TCRdb's version includes in-frame clones alone and lacks a portion of them. The repertoire holds more than 90,000 clones, with around nine tenths as singletons. CDR1 is LGHDT, CDR2 YNNKEL, per germline (reference sequence). Trimming took off 2 bases at V and 10 bases at J, with 9 bases between the two ends. The CDR3 length is 12 residues. The sequence derives from an adult who received the AZD1222 COVID-19 vaccine. The sequences come from peripheral blood, collected 28 days after the second AZD1222 dose. The chain has TRBV3-1 (or the pseudogene TRBV3-2) and TRBJ2-1; D is undetermined. CDR3 region: CASSQFQREQFF. The CDR3 DNA sequence: TGTGCCAGCAGCCAATTTCAGAGGGAGCAGTTCTTC.